One sample yielded the 10 T cell receptor beta chains listed below, sequenced in a study of blood T cell repertoires in COVID-19. TCRdb's table, derived via immunoSEQ multiplex PCR, lists solely in-frame clones and lacks some. The table lists some 100,000 clones, about 80% of them singletons. The source material was peripheral blood. These receptors were obtained from a woman aged 50 to 60 with acute or convalescent COVID-19.

The chain uses TRBV6-2 or TRBV6-3 and TRBJ2-1; TRBD2 matches 11 bases. Looked up from germline, CDR1 is MNHEY and CDR2 is SVGEGT. This CDR3 region has 15 residues. The ends lost 2 bases at V and 8 bases at J; junction bases unmatched: 5. The CDR3 here is CASSYASGGTDEQFF. CDR3 bases: TGTGCCAGCAGTTACGCTAGCGGGGGGACCGATGAGCAGTTCTTC.

The chain joins TRBV5-1 to TRBJ2-3; TRBD1 agrees at 8 bases. CDR1 and CDR2 (germline): SGHRS, YFSETQ. There are 14 residues in the CDR3. With V trimmed by 5 bases and J by 5 bases, 7 bases remained unmatched. As DNA, the CDR3 is TGCGCCAGCAGTCGTAGTACAGGGGGAGATACGCAGTATTTT. Protein: CASSRSTGGDTQYF.

The chain is built from TRBV5-1 and TRBJ2-5, with D tentatively TRBD2 (5 bases). With 3 bases removed from V and 2 bases from J, the gap between germline ends came to 14 bases. Germline CDR1 reads SGHRS; CDR2 reads YFSETQ. The CDR3 runs to 15 residues. The CDR3 region has the DNA TGCGCCAGCAGCTACTATCCTCGGGGTCAAGAGACCCAGTACTTC. This codes for CASSYYPRGQETQYF.

The chain is built from TRBV27 and TRBJ2-7; the D is unclear. Germline lookup yields CDR1 MNHEY and CDR2 SMNVEV (reference sequence). There are 13 residues in the CDR3. V gave up 2 bases and J gave up 4 bases, with 9 bases separating them. The CDR3 nucleotides are TGTGCCAGCAGTTTAACACCAAAGTACGAGCAGTACTTC. Translating gives CASSLTPKYEQYF.

The gene calls are TRBV5-5 and TRBJ1-5, with TRBD1 matching 7 bases. V trimming: 0 bases; J trimming: 5 bases; junction bases outside the gene matches: 2. The CDR3 runs 14 residues. The germline CDR1 and CDR2 sequences are SGHKS and YYEKEE (reference sequence). The CDR3 nucleotides are TGTGCCAGCAGCTTGGGGACAGGTCATCAGCCCCAGCATTTT. It is translated as CASSLGTGHQPQHF.

The rearrangement uses TRBV13 and TRBJ1-1; maybe TRBD1 (5 bases). From germline, CDR1 is PRHDT and CDR2 FYEKMQ (reference sequence). The CDR3 spans 12 residues. Trimming left V 5 bases short and J 3 bases short, with 7 bases between. In nucleotides, the CDR3 is TGTGCCAGCAGCGTACAGGACACTGAAGCTTTCTTT. Protein sequence: CASSVQDTEAFF.

The chain has TRBV10-3 and TRBJ1-6, with 9 nucleotides matching TRBD1. The junction had 15 bases not matched to a gene; V was cut back by 4 bases and J by 14 bases. Germline CDR1 ENHRY, CDR2 SYGVKD. There are 16 residues in the CDR3. In DNA, the CDR3 is TGTGCCATCAGTGGTTCTTGGGAACAGGGGGCGTTAACCCTCCACTTT. Protein product: CAISGSWEQGALTLHF.

V usage is TRBV19 and J usage is TRBJ1-1; 9 nucleotides align to TRBD1. J was trimmed by 3 bases and V by 2 bases; bases with no gene match: 13. The germline CDR1 and CDR2 sequences are LNHDA and SQIVND (reference sequence). The CDR3 sequence is 18 residues long. The CDR3 reads CASSILGTGSGVDTEAFF. CDR3 nucleotides: TGTGCCAGTAGTATACTCGGGACAGGGAGTGGGGTGGACACTGAAGCTTTCTTT.

This chain uses TRBV6-5 with TRBJ1-2, with a tentative D call TRBD1 (5 bases). CDR3 length: 13 residues. The V gene's germline CDR1 is MNHEY and CDR2 SVGAGI. Trimming shortened V by 5 bases and J by 2 bases, and 9 bases separated the two germline ends. The CDR3 sequence: CASSSRVNYGYTF. In DNA form, the CDR3 reads TGTGCCAGCAGTAGCAGGGTAAACTATGGCTACACCTTC.

The CDR3 sequence is CASSSYYGYTF. The CDR3 DNA is TGTGCCAGCAGTTCTTACTATGGCTACACCTTC. The genes are TRBV2 and TRBJ1-2; D gene unclear. The CDR3 extends over 11 amino acids. Trimming shortened V by 5 bases and J by 3 bases, and 4 bases separated the two germline ends. Germline CDR1 reads SNHLY; CDR2 reads FYNNEI.